Listed below are T cell receptor beta chains from one sample, sequenced in a study of shared clonotypes between healthy human individuals. Here immunoSEQ multiplex PCR was the method, and the copy in TCRdb shows in-frame clones only, minus some. The sample has under 850,000 clones, 72% seen once. Sequenced sample: memory CD4+ T cells sorted from blood. The receptors come from a woman aged 30 to 39 in good health. The CDR3 runs from the conserved cysteine through the conserved F or W. The D gene is left open where the match is weak. Where a row states a size, it is once, few, many or the class of an expanded clone; other rows omit it.

clone size,J gene,V gene,D gene,CDR3 DNA,CDR3 protein
NA,TRBJ2-1,TRBV27,NA,TGTGCCAGCAGAAGGGACACTCTGTACAATGAGCAGTTCTTC,CASRRDTLYNEQFF
NA,TRBJ2-7,TRBV27,NA,TGTGCCAGCCGTCCGGGGCTTATTGGATACGAGCAGTACTTC,CASRPGLIGYEQYF
NA,TRBJ1-5,TRBV6-5,NA,TGTGCCAGCAGTTACTCGAGGCAGAACAATCAGCCCCAGCATTTT,CASSYSRQNNQPQHF
NA,TRBJ2-5,TRBV27,TRBD1,TGTGCCAGCAGACAACAGGGGGCAGGAGAGACCCAGTACTTC,CASRQQGAGETQYF
NA,TRBJ2-7,TRBV5-8,TRBD2,TGTGCCAGCAGCCCCCGACTAGCGGGATGGTACGAGCAGTACTTC,CASSPRLAGWYEQYF
NA,TRBJ2-7,TRBV10-2,NA,TGCGCCAGCTCCCCGCAGACAACCACGACGGACGAGCAGTACTTC,CASSPQTTTTDEQYF
NA,TRBJ2-1,TRBV5-4,TRBD2,TGTGCCAGCAGCTTCACTATGAGCGGGAGGGCCCACAATGAGCAGTTCTTC,CASSFTMSGRAHNEQFF
NA,TRBJ1-2,TRBV5-1,NA,TGCGCCAGCAGCTTGGTACAGCACTATGGCTACACCTTC,CASSLVQHYGYTF
NA,TRBJ2-2,TRBV11-2,NA,TGTGCCAGCAGCCCCCAAGTATACGGGGAGCTGTTTTTT,CASSPQVYGELFF
NA,TRBJ1-1,TRBV19,NA,TGTGCCAGTAGTATAGGGGAGGGGACTGAAGCTTTCTTT,CASSIGEGTEAFF
NA,TRBJ2-1,TRBV19,TRBD1,TGTGCCATTGCAAAGACAGGGGGCCGCAATGAGCAGTTCTTC,CAIAKTGGRNEQFF
NA,TRBJ1-4,TRBV19,NA,TGTGCCAGCCATCTCTCCAGACGGAATGAAAAACTGTTTTTT,CASHLSRRNEKLFF
NA,TRBJ1-1,TRBV30,NA,TGTGCCTGGAGTCTGGCCGGGGGCAGCAACACTGAAGCTTTCTTT,CAWSLAGGSNTEAFF
NA,TRBJ2-6,TRBV6-5,NA,TGTGCCAGCAGGCCCGACTCTGGGGCCAACGTCCTGACTTTC,CASRPDSGANVLTF
few,TRBJ2-5,TRBV6-5,NA,TGTGCCAGCAAACGGGGGACCCAGTACTTC,CASKRGTQYF
few,TRBJ2-7,TRBV7-8,TRBD2,TGTGCCAGCAGCCCATCCCTAGCGGGAAGATACTACGAGCAGTACTTC,CASSPSLAGRYYEQYF
NA,TRBJ2-4,TRBV27,NA,TGTGCCAGCAGTTTCCAGGGCGGTGACATTCAGTACTTC,CASSFQGGDIQYF
NA,TRBJ1-5,TRBV4-2,NA,TGTGCCAGCAGCCAAGAGTCAGGGAGTTGGAATCAGCCCCAGCATTTT,CASSQESGSWNQPQHF
few,TRBJ2-5,TRBV30,TRBD1,TGTGCCTCATCCGCCCTGACAGGGTCCCAGGATCCCCAGTACTTC,CASSALTGSQDPQYF
NA,TRBJ2-7,TRBV6-1,TRBD2,TGTGCCAGCAGTGAAGAGCGACTAGCGGGAGGGGACGAGCAGTACTTC,CASSEERLAGGDEQYF
NA,TRBJ2-3,TRBV28,TRBD2,TGTGCCAGCAGTCCCTTAGCGGGACTTCCCACAGATACGCAGTATTTT,CASSPLAGLPTDTQYF
NA,TRBJ2-3,TRBV10-3,NA,TGTGCCATCCGAGGTATCGATACGCAGTATTTT,CAIRGIDTQYF
few,TRBJ2-5,TRBV2,NA,TGTGCCAGCAGTGAATTAGTAGGGTTAGAGACCCAGTACTTC,CASSELVGLETQYF
NA,TRBJ2-7,TRBV6-5,NA,TGTGCCAGCAGTTACCCAGGGAGCCACGAGCAGTACTTC,CASSYPGSHEQYF
once,TRBJ1-5,TRBV2,NA,TGTGCCAGCAGTGAAACCGCCAGGGTGGCTCAGCCCCAGCATTTT,CASSETARVAQPQHF
few,TRBJ2-1,TRBV9,TRBD2,TGTGCCAGCAGCGACCGACTAGCGGGAGCTGAGCAGTTCTTC,CASSDRLAGAEQFF
NA,TRBJ2-6,TRBV6-1,NA,TGTGCCAGCAGTGAAAAGGGGGCTGGGGCCAACGTCCTGACTTTC,CASSEKGAGANVLTF
NA,TRBJ2-1,TRBV27,NA,TGTGCCAGCAGTTCTGGGGTTGGATACAATGAGCAGTTCTTC,CASSSGVGYNEQFF
once,TRBJ2-2,TRBV5-1,TRBD1,TGCGCCAGCAGCTCACAGGGGGCGCGGTCCATTACCGGGGAGCTGTTTTTT,CASSSQGARSITGELFF
NA,TRBJ2-3,TRBV30,TRBD2,TGTGCCTGGAGTGTAGGACTAGCGGGAGGGCGGGGTACGCAGTATTTT,CAWSVGLAGGRGTQYF
NA,TRBJ2-5,TRBV5-1,TRBD2,TGCGCCAGCAGCTTGAGTACTAGCGGGAGTGAGACCCAGTACTTC,CASSLSTSGSETQYF
NA,TRBJ1-1,TRBV4-1,TRBD1,TGCGCCAGCAGCCAACCGGACAGGGAGGGCACTGAAGCTTTCTTT,CASSQPDREGTEAFF
once,TRBJ2-2,TRBV19,TRBD2,TGTGCCAGTAGTATGGGTAGCGGGAACGTTGAAGCCGGGGAGCTGTTTTTT,CASSMGSGNVEAGELFF
NA,TRBJ2-1,TRBV19,TRBD2,TGTGCCAGTAGTCCTCTAGCGGGCCTCGTGTATGAGCAGTTCTTC,CASSPLAGLVYEQFF